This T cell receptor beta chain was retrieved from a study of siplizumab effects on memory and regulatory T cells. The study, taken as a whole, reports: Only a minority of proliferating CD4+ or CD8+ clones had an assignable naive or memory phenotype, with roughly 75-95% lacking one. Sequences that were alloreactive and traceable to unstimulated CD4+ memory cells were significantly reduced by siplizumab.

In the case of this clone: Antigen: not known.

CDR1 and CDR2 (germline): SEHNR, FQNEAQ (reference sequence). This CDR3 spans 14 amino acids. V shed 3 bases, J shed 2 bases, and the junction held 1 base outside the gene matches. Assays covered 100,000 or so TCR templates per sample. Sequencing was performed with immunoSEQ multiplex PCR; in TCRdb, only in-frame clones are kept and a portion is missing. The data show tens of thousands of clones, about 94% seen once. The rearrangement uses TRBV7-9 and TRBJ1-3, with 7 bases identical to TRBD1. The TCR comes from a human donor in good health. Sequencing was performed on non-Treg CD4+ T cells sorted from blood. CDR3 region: CASSFGQAGNTIYF. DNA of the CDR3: TGTGCCAGCAGCTTCGGACAGGCTGGAAACACCATATATTTT.